This TCR beta chain was sequenced in a study of neurological immune-mediated disorders. Study-level findings and limits: HTLV-1-associated myelopathy ranked highest for TCR clonal expansion and multiple sclerosis lowest, beneath healthy controls.

This clonotype has a count of ten or more. The antigen is unknown. Per the germline V gene, CDR1 is SGHRS and CDR2 is YFSETQ. V lost 3 bases to trimming and J lost 2 bases; unmatched junction nucleotides: 5. This CDR3 region has 14 residues. The cDNA was generated by 5'RACE with 10-nucleotide random UMIs. TCRdb called the 5' RACE reads again in MiXCR, with one record for every CDR3 protein. The table records about 41,000 distinct CDR3 sequences, more than 12% of them present only once. The sorted libraries took over 750,000 CD4+ or CD8+ T cells. The clonotype originates from an older woman with HTLV-1-associated myelopathy (HAM/TSP). Input material: CD4+ T cells from blood. The genes are TRBV5-1 and TRBJ2-7; 7 positions agree with TRBD2. Here the CDR3 reads CASSWEGQTYEQYF. In DNA, the CDR3 is TGCGCCAGCAGCTGGGAGGGCCAAACCTACGAGCAGTACTTC.